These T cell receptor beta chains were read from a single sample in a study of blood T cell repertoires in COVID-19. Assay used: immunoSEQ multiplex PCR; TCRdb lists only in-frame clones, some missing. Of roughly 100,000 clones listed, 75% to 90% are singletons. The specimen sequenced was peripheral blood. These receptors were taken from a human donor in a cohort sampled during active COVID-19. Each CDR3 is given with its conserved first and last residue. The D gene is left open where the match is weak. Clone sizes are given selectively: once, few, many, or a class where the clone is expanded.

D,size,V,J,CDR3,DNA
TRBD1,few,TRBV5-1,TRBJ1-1,CASVLGQGNTEAFF,TGCGCCAGCGTTCTGGGACAGGGGAACACTGAAGCTTTCTTT
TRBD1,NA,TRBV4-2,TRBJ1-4,CASSPGGSTNEKLFF,TGTGCCAGCAGTCCAGGGGGTTCGACTAATGAAAAACTGTTTTTT
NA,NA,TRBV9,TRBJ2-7,CASSVGATGNYEQYF,TGTGCCAGCAGCGTAGGTGCGACAGGAAACTACGAGCAGTACTTC
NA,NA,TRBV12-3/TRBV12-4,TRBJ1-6,CASSLQGGSPLHF,TGTGCCAGCAGTTTACAGGGCGGCTCACCCCTCCACTTT
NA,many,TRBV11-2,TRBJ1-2,CASSWGRSNYGYTF,TGTGCCAGCAGCTGGGGCCGATCTAACTATGGCTACACCTTC
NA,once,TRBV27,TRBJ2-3,CASSLGWGPSTDTQYF,TGTGCCAGCAGTTTAGGGTGGGGGCCAAGCACAGATACGCAGTATTTT
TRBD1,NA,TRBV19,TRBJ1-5,CASSIRQGALGQPQHF,TGTGCCAGTAGTATTAGACAGGGGGCTTTGGGTCAGCCCCAGCATTTT
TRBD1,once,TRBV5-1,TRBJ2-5,CASSLGDSPPYQETQYF,TGCGCCAGCAGCTTGGGGGACAGTCCCCCGTACCAAGAGACCCAGTACTTC
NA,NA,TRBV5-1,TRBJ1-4,CASSDKTGGGEKLFF,TGCGCCAGCAGCGACAAGACAGGAGGCGGTGAAAAACTGTTTTTT
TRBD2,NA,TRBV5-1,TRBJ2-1,CASSPRSGGAENEQFF,TGCGCCAGCAGCCCACGTAGCGGGGGGGCGGAAAATGAGCAGTTCTTC
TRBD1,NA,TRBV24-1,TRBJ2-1,CATSQDRAPYEQFF,TGTGCCACCAGCCAAGACAGGGCACCCTATGAGCAGTTCTTC
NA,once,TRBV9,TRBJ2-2,CASSAHPTGGFTGELFF,TGTGCCAGCAGCGCCCACCCGACGGGGGGCTTCACCGGGGAGCTGTTTTTT
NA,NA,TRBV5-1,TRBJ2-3,CASSPTTASTDTQYF,TGCGCCAGCAGCCCTACTACGGCGAGCACAGATACGCAGTATTTT
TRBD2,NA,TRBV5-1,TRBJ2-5,CASSLGRLAGVETQYF,TGCGCCAGCAGCTTGGGCCGACTAGCGGGGGTAGAGACCCAGTACTTC
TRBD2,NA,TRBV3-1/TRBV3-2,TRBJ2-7,CASSQGGVYEQYF,TGTGCCAGCAGCCAGGGGGGGGTTTACGAGCAGTACTTC
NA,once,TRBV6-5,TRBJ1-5,CASSRQANQPQHF,TGTGCCAGCAGTCGACAGGCCAATCAGCCCCAGCATTTT
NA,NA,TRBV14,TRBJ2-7,CASSQDGRGGYEQYF,TGTGCCAGCAGCCAAGATGGAAGGGGGGGCTACGAGCAGTACTTC
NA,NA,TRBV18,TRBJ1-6,CASSPWSGVYNSPLHF,TGTGCCAGCTCACCATGGTCAGGGGTCTATAATTCACCCCTCCACTTT
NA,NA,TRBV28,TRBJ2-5,CASSLFLGAQYF,TGTGCCAGCAGTTTATTTCTAGGGGCCCAGTACTTC
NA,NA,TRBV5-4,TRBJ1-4,CASSSGGATNEKLFF,TGTGCCAGCAGCTCCGGGGGGGCAACTAATGAAAAACTGTTTTTT
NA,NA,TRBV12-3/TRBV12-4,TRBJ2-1,CASSLSRGQFF,TGTGCCAGCAGTTTAAGTAGGGGGCAGTTCTTC
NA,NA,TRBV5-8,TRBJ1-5,CASSLAHGQYQPQHF,TGTGCCAGCAGCTTGGCCCACGGACAATATCAGCCCCAGCATTTT
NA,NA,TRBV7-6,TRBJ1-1,CASSLQGNTEAFF,TGTGCCAGCAGCTTACAGGGGAACACTGAAGCTTTCTTT
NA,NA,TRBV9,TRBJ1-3,CASSVNRETSGNTIYF,TGTGCCAGCAGCGTAAACAGGGAAACCTCTGGAAACACCATATATTTT
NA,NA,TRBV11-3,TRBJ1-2,CASSPRQYRPDGYTF,TGTGCCAGCAGCCCCCGACAGTACCGTCCCGACGGCTACACCTTC
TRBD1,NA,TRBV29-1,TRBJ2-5,CSVEDREETQYF,TGCAGCGTGGAGGACAGGGAAGAGACCCAGTACTTC
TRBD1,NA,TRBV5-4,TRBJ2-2,CASRSRDRGTGELFF,TGTGCCAGCAGGTCTCGGGACAGGGGCACCGGGGAGCTGTTTTTT
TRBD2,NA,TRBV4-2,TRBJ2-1,CASSRGLGDEQFF,TGTGCCAGCAGCCGAGGACTAGGGGATGAGCAGTTCTTC
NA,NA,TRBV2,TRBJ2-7,CASSGLEQYF,TGTGCCAGCAGTGGACTCGAGCAGTACTTC
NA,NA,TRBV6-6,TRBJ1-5,CASCRPNQPQHF,TGTGCCAGCTGCAGGCCTAATCAGCCCCAGCATTTT